This T cell receptor (beta chain) came from a study of blood T cell repertoires in COVID-19. Study details: The origin of the acute and convalescent COVID-19 samples was the United States, Italy and Spain.

Under the authors' procedure: Using reference gene primer amplification, nucleated cell counts were estimated. Sequencing was performed with immunoSEQ multiplex PCR; in TCRdb, only in-frame clones are kept and a portion is missing. V and J calls and clone size are as listed in that table; D and trimming were resolved from the DNA. The data contain about 280,000 clones, 85% of them singletons. Residents of about 25 US areas, aged roughly 18 to 89 years, made up the participants. Resolution of symptoms, clearance, or two negative PCRs was present in recovered Cohort 3 donors. The CDR3 covers 15 residues. Per the germline V gene, CDR1 is SGHRS and CDR2 is YFSETQ. V was clipped by 3 bases and J by 4 bases, with 14 bases between them.

This chain joins TRBV5-1 and TRBJ2-1; no reliable D call. The sequencing sample was made of PBMCs or T cells enriched from blood (not recorded which). The receptor was derived from a woman aged 50 to 60 who had recovered from COVID-19. The CDR3 DNA reads TGCGCCAGCAGCTCGACACAACGAAGATACAATGAGCAGTTCTTC. Translation: CASSSTQRRYNEQFF.